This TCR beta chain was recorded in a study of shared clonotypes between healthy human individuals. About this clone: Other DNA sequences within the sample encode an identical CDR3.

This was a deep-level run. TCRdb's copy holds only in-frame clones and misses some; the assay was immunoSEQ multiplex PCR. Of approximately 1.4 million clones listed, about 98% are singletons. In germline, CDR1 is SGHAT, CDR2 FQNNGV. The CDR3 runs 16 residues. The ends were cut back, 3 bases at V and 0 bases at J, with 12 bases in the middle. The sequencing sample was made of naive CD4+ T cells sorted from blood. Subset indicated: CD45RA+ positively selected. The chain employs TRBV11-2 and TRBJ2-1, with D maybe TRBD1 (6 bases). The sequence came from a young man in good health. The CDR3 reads CASSFRTGSSYNEQFF. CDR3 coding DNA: TGTGCCAGCAGCTTTAGAACAGGGAGCTCCTACAATGAGCAGTTCTTC.